This entry lists 7 T cell receptor beta chains sequenced from one sample in a study of blood T cell repertoires in COVID-19. TCRdb's table, derived via immunoSEQ multiplex PCR, lists solely in-frame clones and lacks some. The data contain hundreds of thousands of clones, nearly 90% of them singletons. Input material: PBMCs or T cells enriched from blood (not recorded which). The receptor set was obtained from a woman under 30 who had been exposed to COVID-19.

The chain joins TRBV28 to TRBJ1-4, with D hard to call. Germline V lookup: CDR1 MDHEN, CDR2 SYDVKM. The germline V and J ends were trimmed by 2 bases and 7 bases, with 5 bases remaining between them. There are 12 residues in the CDR3. CDR3 sequence (DNA): TGTGCCAGCAGTTTACCCGGTGAAAAACTGTTTTTT. It translates to CASSLPGEKLFF. Complete variable domain (other parts from reference TRBV28 and TRBJ1-4): DVKVTQSSRYLVKRTGEKVFLECVQDMDHENMFWYRQDPGLGLRLIYFSYDVKMKEKGDIPEGYSVSREKKERFSLILESASTNQTSMYLCASSLPGEKLFFGSGTQLSVL.

The count of this clone is one. The V gene is TRBV19, the J gene TRBJ1-1; 7 bases fit TRBD1. V lost 5 bases and J lost 5; bases outside the gene matches: 11. The CDR3 spans 15 residues. Per the germline V gene, CDR1 is LNHDA and CDR2 is SQIVND (reference sequence). The CDR3 DNA sequence: TGTGCCAGTAGTTCTTCTTCAAGGGGGCCTACTGAAGCTTTCTTT. Translated, it gives CASSSSSRGPTEAFF. The full variable domain, completed using reference TRBV19 and TRBJ1-1, is DGGITQSPKYLFRKEGQNVTLSCEQNLNHDAMYWYRQDPGQGLRLIYYSQIVNDFQKGDIAEGYSVSREKKESFPLTVTSAQKNPTAFYLCASSSSSRGPTEAFFGQGTRLTVV.

Concerning this clone: The DNA is left out, because the CDR3 cannot be placed on it with certainty; the CDR3 is given as TCRdb lists it. This CDR3 reads CASILGPGLAGVETQYF. The rearrangement uses TRBV5-1 and TRBJ2-5; the D call of TRBD2 is as the table states it, not checked on the DNA. Germline V lookup: CDR1 SGHRS, CDR2 YFSETQ. Termini included, the CDR3 measures 17 amino acids.

The chain combines TRBV11-2 with TRBJ2-5, with 9 bases aligning to TRBD2. Trimming at V came to 1 base and at J to 7 bases, leaving 10 bases not matched to a gene. In germline, CDR1 is SGHAT, CDR2 FQNNGV. This CDR3 comprises 16 residues. CDR3 DNA: TGTGCCAGCAGCTTAGGTTATAGCGGGGGAACCGGGACCCAGTACTTC. This translates into CASSLGYSGGTGTQYF.

The CDR3 sequence: CASSGQQRQYF. The CDR3 DNA sequence: TGTGCCAGCAGCGGACAGCAACGGCAGTACTTC. The chain has TRBV2 and TRBJ2-7, with a tentative D call TRBD1 (6 bases). Trimming took off 6 bases at V and 9 bases at J, with 12 bases between the two ends. CDR3 length equals 11 residues. CDR1 is SNHLY, CDR2 FYNNEI, per germline.

Notes on this clone: A read error may account for a junction end that differs from germline. This chain connects TRBV6-5 to TRBJ2-7; D may be TRBD1 (6 bases). The length of the CDR3 is 13 residues. Per germline, CDR1 MNHEY and CDR2 SVGAGI. The CDR3 region has the DNA TGTGCCAGCCGTTATTGGACAGACTACGAGCAGTACTTC. It translates to CASRYWTDYEQYF.

This sequence joins TRBV24-1 and TRBJ2-3, with D unresolved. Looked up from germline, CDR1 is KGHDR and CDR2 is SFDVKD. The CDR3 is made up of 15 amino acids. Between the trimmed V and J ends, which lost 3 bases and 2 bases, there was a span of 11 bases. The CDR3 is CATSDVSLDTDTQYF. The CDR3 region has the DNA TGTGCCACCAGTGATGTTAGCCTAGACACAGATACGCAGTATTTT.